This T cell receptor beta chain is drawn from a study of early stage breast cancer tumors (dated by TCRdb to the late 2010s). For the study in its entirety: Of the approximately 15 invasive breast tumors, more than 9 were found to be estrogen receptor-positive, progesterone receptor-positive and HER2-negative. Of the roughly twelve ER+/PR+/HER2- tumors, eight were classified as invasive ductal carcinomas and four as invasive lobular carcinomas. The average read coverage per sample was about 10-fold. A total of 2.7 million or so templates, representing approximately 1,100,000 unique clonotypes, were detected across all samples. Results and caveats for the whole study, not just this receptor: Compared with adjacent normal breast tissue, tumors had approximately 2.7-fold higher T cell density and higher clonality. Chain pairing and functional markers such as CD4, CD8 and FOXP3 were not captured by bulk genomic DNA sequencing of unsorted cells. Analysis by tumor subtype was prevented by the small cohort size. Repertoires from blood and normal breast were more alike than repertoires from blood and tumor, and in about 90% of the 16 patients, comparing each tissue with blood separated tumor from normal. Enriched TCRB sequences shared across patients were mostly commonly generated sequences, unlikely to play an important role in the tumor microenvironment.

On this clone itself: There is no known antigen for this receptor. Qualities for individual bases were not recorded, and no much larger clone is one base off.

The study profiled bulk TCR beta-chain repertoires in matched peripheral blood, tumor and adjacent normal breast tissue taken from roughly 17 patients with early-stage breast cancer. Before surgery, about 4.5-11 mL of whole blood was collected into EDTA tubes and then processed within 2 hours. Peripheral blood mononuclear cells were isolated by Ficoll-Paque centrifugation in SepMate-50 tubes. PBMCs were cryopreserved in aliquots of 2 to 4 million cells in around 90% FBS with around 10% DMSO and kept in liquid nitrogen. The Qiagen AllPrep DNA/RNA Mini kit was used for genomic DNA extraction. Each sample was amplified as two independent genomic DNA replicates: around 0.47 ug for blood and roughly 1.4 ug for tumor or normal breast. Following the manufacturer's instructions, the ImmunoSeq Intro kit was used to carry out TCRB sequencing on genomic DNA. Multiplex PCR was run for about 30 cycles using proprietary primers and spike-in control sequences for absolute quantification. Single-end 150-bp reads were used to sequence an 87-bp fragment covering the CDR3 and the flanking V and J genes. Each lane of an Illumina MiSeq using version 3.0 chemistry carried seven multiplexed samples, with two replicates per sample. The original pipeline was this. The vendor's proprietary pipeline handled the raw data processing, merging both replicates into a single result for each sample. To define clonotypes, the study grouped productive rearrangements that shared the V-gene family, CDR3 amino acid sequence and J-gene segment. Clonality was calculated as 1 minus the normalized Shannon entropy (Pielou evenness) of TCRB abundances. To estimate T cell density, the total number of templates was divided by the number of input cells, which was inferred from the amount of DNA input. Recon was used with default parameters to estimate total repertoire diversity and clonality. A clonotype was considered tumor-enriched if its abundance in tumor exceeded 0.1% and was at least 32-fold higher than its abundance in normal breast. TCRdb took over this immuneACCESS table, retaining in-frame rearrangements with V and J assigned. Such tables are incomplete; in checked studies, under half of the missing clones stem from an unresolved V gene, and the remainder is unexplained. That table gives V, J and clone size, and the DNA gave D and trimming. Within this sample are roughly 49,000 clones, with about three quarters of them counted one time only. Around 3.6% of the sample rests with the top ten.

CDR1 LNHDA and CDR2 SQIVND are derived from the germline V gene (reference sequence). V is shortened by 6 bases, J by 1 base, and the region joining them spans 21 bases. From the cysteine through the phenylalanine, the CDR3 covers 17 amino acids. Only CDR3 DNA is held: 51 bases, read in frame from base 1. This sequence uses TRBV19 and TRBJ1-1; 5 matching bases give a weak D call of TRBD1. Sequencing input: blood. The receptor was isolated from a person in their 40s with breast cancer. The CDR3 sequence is CASRIKLFTGRNTEAFF. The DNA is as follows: TGTGCCAGTAGGATTAAACTCTTCACGGGACGGAACACTGAAGCTTTCTTT. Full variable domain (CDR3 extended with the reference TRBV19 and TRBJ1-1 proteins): DGGITQSPKYLFRKEGQNVTLSCEQNLNHDAMYWYRQDPGQGLRLIYYSQIVNDFQKGDIAEGYSVSREKKESFPLTVTSAQKNPTAFYLCASRIKLFTGRNTEAFFGQGTRLTVV.